The clone carrying this T cell receptor beta chain was recorded many times. Germline V gene sequence: CDR1 DFQATT, CDR2 SNEGSKA (reference sequence). The ends lost 0 bases at V and 6 bases at J; junction bases unmatched: 7. The CDR3 length is 14 residues. Unique molecular identifiers were built into the TCRbeta library. TCRdb ran MiXCR on the PCR reads and lists one entry per CDR3 protein. The sample lists 240,000 or so distinct CDR3 sequences, 12% occurring once. The data originate from a study of T-cell reconstitution after alpha-beta-depleted transplantation in children. The chain uses TRBV20-1 and TRBJ2-7; 8 bases map to TRBD1. The clonotype was recovered from a human donor who donated a stem cell graft to a child with acute lymphoblastic leukemia. The specimen was PBMCs from the stem cell graft donor, collected from the stem cell graft. The CDR3 DNA reads as TGCAGTGCTAGAGAGCAGGGGGCCTATGGCGAGCAGTACTTC. This gives the protein CSAREQGAYGEQYF.